This TCR beta chain was found in a study of control samples from healthy donors and cancer patients. This clone was detected only a few times. Sequencing used immunoSEQ multiplex PCR; TCRdb keeps in-frame clones, though not all of them. Of more than 95,000 clones listed, 80% to 90% are singletons. V shed 6 bases and J shed 2 bases, with 17 bases lying between them. The CDR3 sequence is 16 residues long. The germline V gene has CDR1 MNHEY and CDR2 SVGEGT. The chain couples TRBV6-2 or TRBV6-3 to TRBJ2-1, with D tentatively TRBD1 or TRBD2 (5 bases each). The sequenced sample consisted of PBMCs. This TCR derives from a woman between 50 and 59 years old with colorectal cancer. CDR3 sequence reads: CASSPRGTLTYNEQFF. CDR3 DNA sequence: TGTGCCAGCAGCCCTCGTGGGACCCTAACCTACAATGAGCAGTTCTTC.